The rows below give T cell receptor beta chains drawn from one sample of a study of early T cells in non-severe SARS-CoV-2 infection. One entry per CDR3 protein, called by TCRdb with MiXCR from the 5' RACE reads. The top ten clones hold 20% to 25% of a sample with some 57,000 distinct CDR3 sequences, 9.3% of them seen once. Sequencing was performed on whole blood. Receptors originate from an adult who was a healthcare worker with PCR-confirmed SARS-CoV-2 infection or an uninfected control (not recorded which). Each CDR3 is given with its conserved first and last residue. A D gene is named only where the DNA matches it firmly. Where a row states a size, it is once, few, many or the class of an expanded clone; other rows omit it.

>TRBV20-1|14|many|TRBD2|TRBJ2-3
TGCAGTGCCGCAGATAGCGGGTTAACAGATACGCAGTATTTT
CSAADSGLTDTQYF
>TRBV27|12|few|TRBD1|TRBJ2-7
TGTGCCAGCAGCTCGACAGGGTACGAGCAGTACTTC
CASSSTGYEQYF
>TRBV5-4|15|NA|NA|TRBJ2-2
TGTGCCAGCAGCTTGGCTAGCTATAGCACCGGGGAGCTGTTTTTT
CASSLASYSTGELFF
>TRBV20-1|14|many|NA|TRBJ2-1
TGCAGTGCTAGAGGACGGGCTTCCTACAATGAGCAGTTCTTC
CSARGRASYNEQFF
>TRBV5-1|15|NA|TRBD1|TRBJ1-6
TGCGCCAGCAGCGGAAGGACAGGGGCTAATTCACCCCTCCACTTT
CASSGRTGANSPLHF
>TRBV30|13|few|NA|TRBJ1-2
TGTGCCTGGAACAACGACGGGTTTTATGGCTACACCTTC
CAWNNDGFYGYTF
>TRBV5-1|13|many|NA|TRBJ2-7
TGCGCCAGCAGCCCGGAGGTTGACTTCGAGCAGTACTTC
CASSPEVDFEQYF
>TRBV20-1|13|NA|NA|TRBJ1-2
TGCAGTGCTAGAGATCAGACAGAGTATGGCTACACCTTC
CSARDQTEYGYTF
>TRBV5-5|15|few|TRBD1|TRBJ1-5
TGTGCCAGCAGCTTGGGACAGGGGACGCGGCAGCCCCAGCATTTT
CASSLGQGTRQPQHF
>TRBV2|10|many|NA|TRBJ1-2
TGTGCCAGCAGTGATCCGGGATACACCTTC
CASSDPGYTF
>TRBV11-2|13|NA|NA|TRBJ2-7
TGTGCCAGCAGCCACCTGGGGGCCAGGGAGCAGTACTTC
CASSHLGAREQYF
>TRBV7-9|12|many|NA|TRBJ2-7
TGTGCCAGCAGCTTACAAGCCTACGAGCAGTACTTC
CASSLQAYEQYF
>TRBV7-8|14|NA|NA|TRBJ2-7
TGTGCCAGCAGCTTAGGGGGCCCGTCCCACGAGCAGTACTTC
CASSLGGPSHEQYF